The present T cell receptor (beta chain) was sequenced within a study of identical twins. A single record per CDR3 protein comes from TCRdb applying MiXCR to the 5' RACE reads. The table includes hundreds of thousands of distinct CDR3 sequences, under 10% detected once. The CDR3 is made up of 15 amino acids. Germline CDR1 reads SQVTM; CDR2 reads ANQGSEA. The germline V and J ends were trimmed by 0 bases and 4 bases, with 15 bases remaining between them. These data also featured in a second study, about yellow fever vaccine responses in identical twins.

The sample consisted of memory (CD45RO+) T cells sorted from blood. The chain carries TRBV29-1 and TRBJ1-2; D is ambiguous. This sequence was found in a young woman in good health. The CDR3 region has the DNA TGCAGCGTTGAAGATCATGTGGAAAAGGGCTATGGCTACACCTTC. It codes for CSVEDHVEKGYGYTF.